One and the same sample provided the 4 T cell receptor beta chains below, sequenced in a study of shared clonotypes between healthy human individuals. It was CD45RO-negative cells, positively selected for CCR7, that made up naive CD8 cells, with terminally differentiated effector memory CD45RA+ cells excluded. Produced via immunoSEQ multiplex PCR; TCRdb's table is partial and in-frame only. The sample includes around 2,000,000 clones, roughly 91% of them seen just once. What was sequenced was naive CD8+ T cells from PBMCs. Receptors originate from a young man in good health. Some clones in this sample may be carry-over from other donors' samples.

The V and J genes are TRBV27 and TRBJ2-1; D may be TRBD2 (6 bases). This CDR3 comprises 16 residues. Trimming took 8 bases from V and 4 from J, leaving 21 bases between them. The V gene's germline CDR1 is MNHEY and CDR2 SMNVEV (reference sequence). CDR3 amino acids: CASGIGGAGLYNEQFF. For the CDR3, the DNA is TGTGCCAGCGGTATAGGCGGGGCGGGATTGTACAATGAGCAGTTCTTC.

A few counts support this clone. The rearrangement links TRBV2 to TRBJ1-5, with D uncertain. From germline, CDR1 is SNHLY and CDR2 FYNNEI. This CDR3 contains 14 residues. The V end lost 4 bases, the J end lost 4 bases, and 11 bases lay between the germline ends. The DNA for the CDR3 is TGTGCCAGCAGTGGGACGGTGGTTAATCAGCCCCAGCATTTT. This translates into CASSGTVVNQPQHF.

A remark on this clone: The sample contains more than one DNA sequence encoding this CDR3. The chain is built from TRBV7-9 and TRBJ2-7, with D perhaps matching TRBD1 (6 bases). The V and J ends lost 1 base and 6 bases respectively, with 10 bases between them. CDR3 length: 13 residues. Germline loops: CDR1 SEHNR, CDR2 FQNEAQ (reference sequence). The CDR3 region has the DNA TGTGCCAGCAGCTTAGTTGGGGGCGGCGAGCAGTACTTC. This gives the protein CASSLVGGGEQYF.

The J gene is TRBJ2-1, the V gene TRBV19; D possibly corresponds to TRBD1 (5 bases). The length of the CDR3 is 14 residues. Looked up from germline, CDR1 is LNHDA and CDR2 is SQIVND (reference sequence). V lost 3 bases and J 4 bases, leaving 10 bases between the germline ends. The CDR3 nucleotides read TGTGCCAGTAGTATCAGGGCTCCGTACAATGAGCAGTTCTTC. The encoded protein is CASSIRAPYNEQFF. The full variable domain, its missing parts supplied by reference TRBV19 and TRBJ2-1, is DGGITQSPKYLFRKEGQNVTLSCEQNLNHDAMYWYRQDPGQGLRLIYYSQIVNDFQKGDIAEGYSVSREKKESFPLTVTSAQKNPTAFYLCASSIRAPYNEQFFGPGTRLTVL.